Detailed here is one T cell receptor beta chain. Its antigen remains unknown. These data originate in a study of CD8 T cells in ankylosing spondylitis. J gave up 1 base and V 5 bases, and 4 bases lay outside the gene matches. The germline gives CDR1 SEHNR, CDR2 FQNEAQ (reference sequence). This CDR3 spans 15 amino acids. Study-wide points: Disease-linked clones reportedly showed significant enrichment in matched ankylosing spondylitis synovial fluid. Characteristic of ankylosing spondylitis blood, it appeared, was a TCR beta motif comprising about eight highly homologous variants. Some motif variants had been reported before (in reactive arthritis synovial fluid and blood).

Quantitative 5'-RACE with molecular barcodes generated TCR beta libraries. One entry per CDR3 protein results from TCRdb running MiXCR on the 5' RACE reads. Among around 140,000 distinct CDR3 sequences listed, over 9.5% were seen once. The chain combines TRBV7-9 with TRBJ2-3, with TRBD1 matching over 9 bases. The sequence was obtained from a female donor with ankylosing spondylitis or in good health (not recorded which). Sequenced: blood, either unsorted or a sorted T cell fraction (not recorded which). CDR3 region: CASSPGQGGTDTQYF. In nucleotides, the CDR3 is TGTGCCAGCAGCCCGGGACAGGGCGGCACAGATACGCAGTATTTT.